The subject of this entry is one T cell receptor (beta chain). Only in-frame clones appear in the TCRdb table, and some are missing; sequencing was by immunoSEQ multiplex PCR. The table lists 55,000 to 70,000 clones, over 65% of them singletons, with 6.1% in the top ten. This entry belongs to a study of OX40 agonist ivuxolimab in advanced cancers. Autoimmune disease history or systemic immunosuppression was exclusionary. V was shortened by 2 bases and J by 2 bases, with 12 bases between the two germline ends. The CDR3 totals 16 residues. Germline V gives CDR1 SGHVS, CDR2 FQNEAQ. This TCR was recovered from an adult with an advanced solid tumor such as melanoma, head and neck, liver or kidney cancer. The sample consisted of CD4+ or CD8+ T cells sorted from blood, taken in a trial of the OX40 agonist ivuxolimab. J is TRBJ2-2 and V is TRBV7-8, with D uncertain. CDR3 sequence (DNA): TGTGCCAGCAGCTTAATGGGCAGGCTCAACACCGGGGAGCTGTTTTTT. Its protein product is CASSLMGRLNTGELFF.